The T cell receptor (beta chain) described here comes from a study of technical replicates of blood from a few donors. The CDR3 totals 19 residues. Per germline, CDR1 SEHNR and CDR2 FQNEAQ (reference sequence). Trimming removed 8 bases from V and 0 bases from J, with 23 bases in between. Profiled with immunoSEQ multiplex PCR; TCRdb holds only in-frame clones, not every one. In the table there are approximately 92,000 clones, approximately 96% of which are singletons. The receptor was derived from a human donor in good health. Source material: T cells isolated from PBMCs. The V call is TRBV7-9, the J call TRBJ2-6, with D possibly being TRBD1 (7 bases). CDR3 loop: CASPNGGDRALSGANVLTF. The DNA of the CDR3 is TGTGCCAGCCCTAACGGGGGTGACAGGGCCCTCTCTGGGGCCAACGTCCTGACTTTC.